This T cell receptor beta chain emerged from a study of cytomegalovirus exposure and HLA in healthy donors. The PCR was carried out with 60 Vbeta primers and 13 Jbeta primers. The method was immunoSEQ multiplex PCR; TCRdb's version includes in-frame clones alone and lacks a portion of them. Of 100,000 to 120,000 clones listed, about 70% are singletons. This clone turned up a few times. Its antigen is undetermined. General study points: A later analysis revealed that TCR association rates differed between HLA loci, peaking at DRB1 and bottoming out at HLA-C. Judged likely to be a sequencing artifact was a cluster of highly shared sequence variants. Accurate HLA-A and HLA-B prediction from TCR beta sequences was reported for most subjects. The authors later found HLA-associated TCR beta chains more clonally expanded than equally common others.

This CDR3 spans 14 amino acids. CDR1 LNHDA and CDR2 SQIVND come from the germline V gene (reference sequence). Trimming took off 6 bases at V and 4 bases at J, with 12 bases between the two ends. Sequencing input: PBMCs. The TCR comes from a young man in good health and CMV-seronegative. The V and J genes are TRBV19 and TRBJ2-2; D is unclear. The DNA for the CDR3 is TGTGCCAGTAGCCCGTTCCCAGGCACCGGGGAGCTGTTTTTT. The encoded protein is CASSPFPGTGELFF.